Below are 24 T cell receptor beta chains sequenced from a single sample in a study of blood T cell repertoires in COVID-19. Generated by immunoSEQ multiplex PCR, the TCRdb table keeps only in-frame clones and is missing some. The table includes over 200,000 clones, over 65% detected once. Input material: peripheral blood. These receptors were collected from an older woman with active or convalescent COVID-19.

This chain links TRBV25-1 with TRBJ2-2; 7 bases fit TRBD1. Germline CDR1 is MGHDK and CDR2 is SYGVNS. The CDR3 length is 15 residues. V trimming: 3 bases; J trimming: 1 base; junction bases outside the gene matches: 2. CDR3 nucleotide sequence: TGTGCCAGCAGTGATACAGGGGTGAACACCGGGGAGCTGTTTTTT. It is translated as CASSDTGVNTGELFF.

The chain combines TRBV27 with TRBJ2-2; D remains unclear. Germline V gives CDR1 MNHEY, CDR2 SMNVEV (reference sequence). CDR3 length: 13 residues. Trimming took 2 bases from V and 5 from J, leaving 6 bases between them. DNA for the CDR3: TGTGCCAGCAGTTTAAGAGGAACCGGGGAGCTGTTTTTT. It encodes CASSLRGTGELFF.

This clone was counted only a few times. The chain recombines TRBV12-3 or TRBV12-4 with TRBJ2-7, with 10 bases aligning to TRBD1. The CDR3 spans 13 residues. Germline trimming cut 4 bases from V and 5 bases from J; bases unmatched to any gene: 2. DNA of the CDR3: TGTGCCAGCAGTTCGGGACAGGGGAACGAGCAGTACTTC. This codes for CASSSGQGNEQYF.

This chain joins TRBV7-2 and TRBJ1-1; perhaps TRBD1 as D (6 bases). Germline V gene sequence: CDR1 SGHTA, CDR2 FQGNSA. CDR3 length: 14 amino acids. Trimming took off 0 bases at V and 5 bases at J, with 10 bases between the two ends. DNA for the CDR3: TGTGCCAGCAGCTTAGCGATAGGGGGAACTGAAGCTTTCTTT. As protein: CASSLAIGGTEAFF.

The chain joins TRBV5-6 to TRBJ1-5; weak D call: TRBD1 (6 bases). V shed 6 bases and J shed 7 bases, with 17 bases lying between them. The CDR3 is 14 amino acids. From germline, CDR1 is SGHDT and CDR2 YYEEEE. The CDR3 DNA reads TGTGCCAGCACCCGAGGGGGGGCGGGACAGCCCCAGCATTTT. Amino acids: CASTRGGAGQPQHF.

This clone came up a few times. The chain joins TRBV13 to TRBJ2-7, with 7 bases that match TRBD2. The CDR3 runs to 14 residues. V was clipped by 7 bases and J by 7 bases; unmatched bases: 13. CDR1 is PRHDT, CDR2 FYEKMQ, per germline (reference sequence). CDR3 sequence reads: CASTRRAGVREQYF. In DNA, the CDR3 is TGTGCCAGCACCCGGAGGGCGGGAGTGAGAGAGCAGTACTTC.

This clone was detected only once. The J gene is TRBJ1-5, the V gene TRBV6-2 or TRBV6-3; D is unresolved. Germline V lookup: CDR1 MNHEY, CDR2 SVGEGT. The CDR3 consists of 15 residues. Deletions cut 1 base from V and 0 bases from J, with 7 bases between. The CDR3 loop is CASSYWSYSNQPQHF. In DNA form, the CDR3 reads TGTGCCAGCAGTTACTGGTCCTATAGCAATCAGCCCCAGCATTTT.

The chain couples TRBV28 to TRBJ2-7; D gene uncertain. CDR1 and CDR2 (germline): MDHEN, SYDVKM. V was trimmed by 8 bases and J by 4 bases, leaving 9 bases between them. The CDR3 sequence is 11 residues long. CDR3 region: CASHGGYEQYF. CDR3 DNA: TGTGCCAGCCACGGCGGTTACGAGCAGTACTTC.

The CDR3 protein is CASRRGQGTEKLFF. The CDR3 DNA follows: TGTGCCAGCAGGAGAGGTCAGGGTACGGAAAAACTGTTTTTT. The chain carries TRBV2 and TRBJ1-4; D may be TRBD1 (5 bases). The CDR3 runs to 14 residues. Looked up from germline, CDR1 is SNHLY and CDR2 is FYNNEI. V lost 6 bases and J 8 bases, leaving 16 bases between the germline ends.

The V call is TRBV14, the J call TRBJ2-3; TRBD1 aligns across 9 bases. CDR3 length: 16 residues. Germline CDR1 is SGHDN and CDR2 is FVKESK. V shed 0 bases and J 4 bases; nucleotides not matched to a gene: 5. The CDR3 spells CASSQEGDRVSDTQYF. In DNA form, the CDR3 reads TGTGCCAGCAGCCAAGAGGGGGACAGGGTCTCAGATACGCAGTATTTT. Complete variable domain (other parts from reference TRBV14 and TRBJ2-3): EAGVTQFPSHSVIEKGQTVTLRCDPISGHDNLYWYRRVMGKEIKFLLHFVKESKQDESGMPNNRFLAERTGGTYSTLKVQPAELEDSGVYFCASSQEGDRVSDTQYFGPGTRLTVL.

This clone was detected only a few times. This chain joins TRBV7-2 and TRBJ2-7, with 8 bases matching TRBD1. This CDR3 region has 15 residues. Germline values: CDR1 SGHTA, CDR2 FQGNSA. With V trimmed by 5 bases and J by 3 bases, 9 bases remained unmatched. CDR3 nucleotides: TGTGCCAGCAGCCCACGGACAGGGCTAGACTACGAGCAGTACTTC. This codes for CASSPRTGLDYEQYF.

The V gene is TRBV7-2, the J gene TRBJ1-4; unclear D gene. V gave up 2 bases and J gave up 8 bases, with 9 bases separating them. The germline CDR1 and CDR2 sequences are SGHTA and FQGNSA. The length of the CDR3 is 13 residues. CDR3 sequence: CASSLSQAEKLFF. The CDR3 coding sequence is TGTGCCAGCAGCTTAAGCCAGGCCGAAAAACTGTTTTTT.

The chain is built from TRBV7-2 and TRBJ1-1; 7 positions match TRBD1. Trimming took 5 bases from V and 2 from J; bases not matched to a gene: 5. Germline V lookup: CDR1 SGHTA, CDR2 FQGNSA. This CDR3 is built from 14 residues. This CDR3 reads CASSTQGTNTEAFF. CDR3 bases: TGTGCCAGCAGCACACAGGGGACAAACACTGAAGCTTTCTTT.

This chain links TRBV5-1 with TRBJ1-1; D gene unclear. Germline V gives CDR1 SGHRS, CDR2 YFSETQ. V was clipped by 3 bases and J by 0 bases, with 15 bases between them. This CDR3 is built from 16 residues. CDR3 sequence reads: CASSCQVWCMNTEAFF. CDR3 bases: TGCGCCAGCAGCTGTCAGGTATGGTGCATGAACACTGAAGCTTTCTTT.

Worth noting for this clone: Within the sample, other DNA sequences also encode this same CDR3. The chain joins TRBV5-1 to TRBJ1-1; perhaps TRBD1 as D (6 bases). The V gene lost 4 bases and the J gene lost 5 bases, with 15 bases spanning the gap. Germline V gene data show CDR1 as SGHRS and CDR2 as YFSETQ. This CDR3 contains 14 residues. The CDR3 reads CASSLGAGRTEAFF. For the CDR3, the DNA is TGCGCCAGCAGCCTGGGGGCTGGGAGAACTGAAGCTTTCTTT.

J is TRBJ2-7 and V is TRBV3-1 (or the pseudogene TRBV3-2); tentatively, D is TRBD2 (5 bases). The CDR3 length is 13 residues. V dropped 8 bases and J dropped 6 bases, with 17 bases sitting between them. Germline CDR1 is LGHDT and CDR2 is YNNKEL (reference sequence). The DNA of the CDR3 is TGTGCCAGCCTCTCATCCTACGCGGGCGAGCAGTACTTC. Its protein is CASLSSYAGEQYF.

The chain has TRBV7-2 and TRBJ2-1; tentative D call: TRBD2 (7 bases). Germline CDR1 is SGHTA and CDR2 is FQGNSA. CDR3 size: 17 residues. V lost 5 bases and J lost 1, with 18 bases in between. The CDR3 nucleotides are TGTGCCAGCAGCCCCACTTTTGCGGGGGCGTCCTACAATGAGCAGTTCTTC. This encodes CASSPTFAGASYNEQFF.

The rearrangement joins TRBV19 to TRBJ1-1; D possibly corresponds to TRBD1 (6 bases). Trimming removed 6 bases at V and 5 bases at J, with 19 bases between. Germline values: CDR1 LNHDA, CDR2 SQIVND (reference sequence). The CDR3 runs 15 residues. In nucleotides, the CDR3 is TGTGCCAGTAGCCCGAACAGGGAAGTTTGGACTGAAGCTTTCTTT. Its translation is CASSPNREVWTEAFF.

The CDR3 nucleotides read TGTGCCATCAGTGAGTCGACACAGCATCACACAGATACGCAGTATTTT. Its translation is CAISESTQHHTDTQYF. The V gene is TRBV10-3, the J gene TRBJ2-3, with D hard to call. Germline CDR1 reads ENHRY; CDR2 reads SYGVKD. With 0 bases removed from V and 2 bases from J, the gap between germline ends came to 12 bases. The CDR3 contains 16 residues.

The V call is TRBV4-3, the J call TRBJ2-7, with a possible D match to TRBD1 (6 bases). Germline V gives CDR1 LGHNA, CDR2 YSLEER. CDR3 length: 15 residues. The ends were cut back, 0 bases at V and 3 bases at J, with 12 bases in the middle. CDR3: CASSQDPGQFYEQYF. DNA for the CDR3: TGCGCCAGCAGCCAAGATCCTGGACAGTTCTACGAGCAGTACTTC.

This chain uses TRBV30 with TRBJ2-5, with 8 bases matching TRBD2. The CDR3 length is 17 residues. With V trimmed by 0 bases and J by 0 bases, 9 bases remained unmatched. The germline CDR1 and CDR2 sequences are GTSNPN and SVGIG (reference sequence). In DNA, the CDR3 is TGTGCCTGGAGTGTACCGGATAGCGGGGCCTACCAAGAGACCCAGTACTTC. Its protein product is CAWSVPDSGAYQETQYF. Supplemented by reference TRBV30 and TRBJ2-5, the full variable domain reads SQTIHQWPATLVQPVGSPLSLECTVEGTSNPNLYWYRQAAGRGLQLLFYSVGIGQISSEVPQNLSASRPQDRQFILSSKKLLLSDSGFYLCAWSVPDSGAYQETQYFGPGTRLLVL.

The chain joins TRBV19 to TRBJ2-7; maybe TRBD2 (6 bases). Trimming took 3 bases from V and 3 from J, leaving 9 bases between them. Germline loops: CDR1 LNHDA, CDR2 SQIVND (reference sequence). This CDR3 has 13 amino acids. CDR3 residues: CASSMGGGYEQYF. Here the CDR3 DNA reads TGTGCCAGTAGTATGGGGGGAGGCTACGAGCAGTACTTC.

The chain joins TRBV5-1 to TRBJ1-2, with 10 nucleotides matching TRBD1. The CDR3 covers 16 residues. J lost 6 bases, V lost 4 bases, and 12 bases had no gene match. The germline V gene encodes CDR1 SGHRS and CDR2 YFSETQ. The CDR3: CASSPSPGTGADGYTF. CDR3 nucleotides: TGCGCCAGCAGCCCTTCCCCCGGGACAGGGGCTGATGGCTACACCTTC.

The chain recombines TRBV11-3 with TRBJ2-5; D not resolved. Trimming removed 5 bases at V and 3 bases at J, with 13 bases between. The CDR3 totals 14 residues. Germline V gene sequence: CDR1 SGHNT, CDR2 YENEEA. CDR3 protein: CASSPTGVEETQYF. The CDR3 DNA sequence: TGTGCCAGCAGCCCTACCGGAGTGGAAGAGACCCAGTACTTC.